The text below deals with one TCR beta chain. This clone showed up just once. No cognate antigen has been identified for it. No base-level quality is on record; no much larger clone is a single base apart. This record comes from a study of blood T cell repertoires in COVID-19 (dated by TCRdb to about 2020). Regarding the complete study: The collaborator samples originated in the United States, Italy and Spain and spanned the acute and convalescent phases of COVID-19. The prospective study material was composed of cDNA or gDNA derived from T cells, B-cell-depleted T cells, or PBMCs. Deeply sampled blood TCRbeta repertoires from subjects exposed to, actively infected with, or recovered from COVID-19 were included in the dataset. The repertoires were released in a freely available public database meant as a resource for research on the immune response to SARS-CoV-2. The samples were drawn from the first 160 participants of the ongoing ImmuneRACE study and from under 1,500 subjects provided by 6 global collaborators. The sample metadata nearly always contained a de-identified subject ID, COVID-19 status, age in years and sex. Where available, HLA class I and class II types were taken from metadata supplied by the sample provider and were not determined by assay-based typing.

Each collaborating institution followed its own protocols to collect whole blood in K2EDTA tubes. For TCRbeta analysis, collaborators shipped samples in one of three forms: frozen whole blood, isolated PBMCs, or DNA extracted from either of those sample types. V is trimmed back by 6 bases and J by 3 bases, and the junction contains 10 bases that no gene match accounts for. The cysteine opens and the phenylalanine closes a CDR3 of 15 amino acids. Of all the DNA, just the CDR3 is kept, 45 bases in frame from base 1. The CDR1 and CDR2 encoded by the germline V gene are SNHLY and FYNNEI. TCRbeta CDR3 regions were amplified from genomic DNA using the immunoSEQ Assay, a bias-controlled multiplex PCR. Concerning the study's data processing: The number of nucleated cells in each sample was estimated by amplification of reference gene primers within the assay. To quantify the absolute abundance of each unique TCRbeta CDR3 rearrangement, sequence reads were collapsed and filtered. For each sample, productive Simpson clonality was calculated as the square root of Simpson's diversity index across productive rearrangements. TCRdb provides this immuneACCESS table in a form limited to in-frame rearrangements. Some clones are lacking; in checked studies, under half of them reflect an unresolved V gene, and why the rest are absent is not known. That table gives V, J and clone size, and the DNA gave D and trimming. The sample table lists 120,000 to 150,000 clones, 85% to 90% of them with a count of one. Of the sample, 11% falls within the top ten clones.

The study at large found these results: The quantity of clinical and demographic metadata differed by source and by participant and was supplied without curation.

The clonotype was recovered from a woman aged 80 or older with acute or convalescent COVID-19. The sequence is built from TRBV2 and TRBJ1-2; TRBD1 aligns with 7 central bases. The material sequenced was peripheral blood. CDR3 loop: CASRPTGVTDYGYTF. The DNA sequence follows: TGTGCCAGCAGGCCCACAGGGGTGACCGACTATGGCTACACCTTC.